A selection of T cell receptor beta chains follows, all from one sample in a study of T cells in Graves' hyperthyroidism and ophthalmopathy. TCRdb re-analysed the multiplex PCR reads in MiXCR, keeping a single row per CDR3 protein. Of approximately 700,000 distinct CDR3 sequences in the sample, roughly 45% were seen once. Specimen: peripheral blood or thyroid tissue (not recorded which). These receptors were obtained from an adult man with Graves' disease, either hyperthyroidism or ophthalmopathy (not recorded which). The CDR3 runs from the conserved cysteine through the conserved F or W. The D gene is left open where the match is weak. Size is omitted from some rows. Given values are once, few, many or a class for expanded clones.

once TRBJ1-5 NA TRBV6-5 CATSYTDNNQPQHF TGTGCCACCAGTTACACAGATAACAATCAGCCCCAGCATTTT
NA TRBJ2-5 NA TRBV15 CATSEGGGYQPQYF TGTGCCACCAGCGAGGGAGGGGGGTATCAGCCCCAGTACTTC
once TRBJ2-2 NA TRBV10-3 CASDFANTGELFF TGTGCCAGCGATTTTGCGAACACCGGGGAGCTGTTTTTT
once TRBJ2-2 TRBD1 TRBV12-3/TRBV12-4 CASRLRQGSTGELFF TGTGCCAGCAGACTACGACAGGGCAGCACCGGGGAGCTGTTTTTT
few TRBJ1-5 NA TRBV19 CASSARTDGYQPQHF TGTGCCAGTAGTGCTAGAACGGACGGGTATCAGCCCCAGCATTTT
NA TRBJ1-2 NA TRBV7-9 CAGSSAMDSLSGYTF TGTGCCGGCAGCTCGGCAATGGACAGTCTTAGCGGCTACACCTTC
NA TRBJ2-3 TRBD1 TRBV9 CASSGDRGRDTQYF TGTGCCAGCAGCGGGGACAGGGGGAGGGATACGCAGTATTTT
NA TRBJ1-2 NA TRBV24-1 CATSDLTGPYGYTF TGTGCCACCAGTGATTTGACAGGGCCCTATGGCTACACCTTC
NA TRBJ2-7 NA TRBV20-1 CSATGMTGYEQYF TGCAGTGCTACAGGGATGACGGGCTACGAGCAGTACTTC
once TRBJ1-6 NA TRBV11-2 CASSQDGGANSPLHF TGTGCCAGCAGCCAAGATGGGGGGGCTAATTCACCCCTCCACTTT
many TRBJ2-7 NA TRBV13 CASSASGSEQYF TGTGCCAGCAGCGCATCAGGGAGCGAGCAGTACTTC
NA TRBJ2-7 NA TRBV9 CASSVTPTYEQYF TGTGCCAGCAGCGTGACACCGACCTACGAGCAGTACTTC
many TRBJ2-7 NA TRBV29-1 CSGRVTGSGEQYF TGCAGCGGGAGAGTCACGGGGTCAGGAGAGCAGTACTTC
NA TRBJ2-5 TRBD1 TRBV7-9 CASSSGQGKGQETQYF TGTGCCAGCAGCTCGGGACAGGGAAAGGGGCAAGAGACCCAGTACTTC
many TRBJ2-7 NA TRBV24-1 CATSDTYEQYF TGTGCCACCAGTGACACCTACGAGCAGTACTTC
NA TRBJ2-6 TRBD2 TRBV2 CASSRTSGSGANVLTF TGTGCCAGCAGTCGGACTAGCGGGTCTGGGGCCAACGTCCTGACTTTC
few TRBJ1-1 NA TRBV7-8 CASSLVQGMYTEAFF TGTGCCAGCAGCTTAGTACAGGGCATGTACACTGAAGCTTTCTTT
NA TRBJ1-2 NA TRBV2 CASRQGWDVYGYTF TGTGCCAGCAGACAGGGTTGGGACGTCTATGGCTACACCTTC
few TRBJ1-6 NA TRBV29-1 CSGGQPNSPLHF TGCAGCGGAGGACAACCGAATTCACCCCTCCACTTT
NA TRBJ2-5 NA TRBV5-1 CASSLMPGLRDETQYF TGCGCCAGCAGCTTGATGCCGGGACTCCGCGACGAGACCCAGTACTTC
NA TRBJ2-7 TRBD1 TRBV10-3 CAAADRGSYEQYF TGTGCCGCCGCGGACAGGGGCTCCTACGAGCAGTACTTC
NA TRBJ1-6 NA TRBV2 CASTPGTDYNSPLHF TGTGCCAGCACTCCAGGGACCGATTATAATTCACCCCTCCACTTT
NA TRBJ1-1 TRBD1 TRBV7-9 CASSLPRTGMFRDTEAFF TGTGCCAGCAGCTTACCCAGGACAGGGATGTTCAGAGATACTGAAGCTTTCTTT
few TRBJ1-5 NA TRBV20-1 CSAPHGNQPQHF TGCAGTGCCCCCCATGGCAATCAGCCCCAGCATTTT
NA TRBJ2-7 NA TRBV5-1 CASTPTDTAYEQYF TGCGCCAGCACCCCGACCGATACCGCCTACGAGCAGTACTTC
many TRBJ2-7 TRBD1 TRBV29-1 CSVEETGGDEQYF TGCAGCGTTGAAGAGACAGGGGGAGACGAGCAGTACTTC
NA TRBJ1-1 TRBD1 TRBV9 CASSLARTGGTEAFF TGTGCCAGCAGTTTAGCTCGGACAGGGGGCACTGAAGCTTTCTTT
many TRBJ1-6 TRBD1 TRBV12-3/TRBV12-4 CASSYLGTGHSPLHF TGTGCCAGCAGCTACCTAGGGACAGGCCATTCACCCCTCCACTTT
NA TRBJ2-5 NA TRBV20-1 CSARAKGVLETQYF TGCAGTGCTAGAGCTAAGGGAGTTCTCGAGACCCAGTACTTC